A selection of T cell receptor beta chains follows, all from one sample in a study of blood T cells in healthy people across ages. TCRdb re-derived calls from the 5' RACE reads in MiXCR, one entry per CDR3 protein. The sample gives hundreds of thousands of distinct CDR3 sequences, about 30% of which show up once; 15% to 17% is in the top ten. The specimen sequenced was blood. These receptors originate from an elderly woman in good health. Both conserved end residues are part of each CDR3. The order of the fields is CDR3 protein, CDR3 DNA, CDR3 length, V gene, D gene, clone size, J gene. A D gene is named only where the DNA matches it firmly. Some rows have no size entry. The others give once, few or many, or a class for an expanded clone.

cdr3_aa: CASSFQGIPEQYF
cdr3_nt: TGTGCCAGCAGCTTCCAGGGGATCCCCGAGCAGTACTTC
cdr3_length: 13
v_call: TRBV7-9
d_call: NA
clone_size: many
j_call: TRBJ2-7

cdr3_aa: CARSLAPLFTGGYTF
cdr3_nt: TGTGCCCGCAGCTTAGCCCCTTTATTCACGGGTGGCTACACCTTC
cdr3_length: 15
v_call: TRBV7-8
d_call: NA
clone_size: NA
j_call: TRBJ1-2

cdr3_aa: CASSLGPSGGTYNEQFF
cdr3_nt: TGTGCCAGCAGCTTAGGGCCTAGCGGGGGGACCTACAATGAGCAGTTCTTC
cdr3_length: 17
v_call: TRBV7-3
d_call: TRBD2
clone_size: few
j_call: TRBJ2-1

cdr3_aa: CASSFGADTQYF
cdr3_nt: TGTGCCAGCAGCTTTGGTGCAGATACGCAGTATTTT
cdr3_length: 12
v_call: TRBV7-2
d_call: NA
clone_size: few
j_call: TRBJ2-3

cdr3_aa: CASSYSKLSPLHF
cdr3_nt: TGTGCCAGCAGTTACTCGAAGCTCTCACCCCTCCACTTT
cdr3_length: 13
v_call: TRBV6-2/TRBV6-3
d_call: NA
clone_size: once
j_call: TRBJ1-6

cdr3_aa: CASSWGQANQPQHF
cdr3_nt: TGTGCCAGCAGCTGGGGACAGGCAAATCAGCCCCAGCATTTT
cdr3_length: 14
v_call: TRBV11-2
d_call: TRBD1
clone_size: NA
j_call: TRBJ1-5

cdr3_aa: CSSPGTSRYNEQFF
cdr3_nt: TGCAGTTCCCCCGGGACTAGCCGATACAATGAGCAGTTCTTC
cdr3_length: 14
v_call: TRBV29-1
d_call: TRBD2
clone_size: few
j_call: TRBJ2-1

cdr3_aa: CASSLLQGDTEAFF
cdr3_nt: TGTGCCAGCAGTTTACTCCAGGGGGACACTGAAGCTTTCTTT
cdr3_length: 14
v_call: TRBV12-3/TRBV12-4
d_call: TRBD1
clone_size: many
j_call: TRBJ1-1

cdr3_aa: CASSLTAGEGMNEQYF
cdr3_nt: TGTGCCAGCAGCTTAACAGCGGGAGAAGGGATGAATGAGCAGTACTTC
cdr3_length: 16
v_call: TRBV7-6
d_call: TRBD2
clone_size: NA
j_call: TRBJ2-5

cdr3_aa: CASSAGSSPYNEQFF
cdr3_nt: TGTGCCAGCAGCGCCGGGAGCAGTCCCTACAATGAGCAGTTCTTC
cdr3_length: 15
v_call: TRBV7-3
d_call: NA
clone_size: NA
j_call: TRBJ2-1

cdr3_aa: CASSLNLNTEAFF
cdr3_nt: TGTGCCAGCAGCTTAAATTTGAACACTGAAGCTTTCTTT
cdr3_length: 13
v_call: TRBV5-1
d_call: NA
clone_size: many
j_call: TRBJ1-1

cdr3_aa: CASSLRTQRSPLHF
cdr3_nt: TGTGCCAGCAGCTTAAGGACTCAACGTTCACCCCTCCACTTT
cdr3_length: 14
v_call: TRBV7-9
d_call: NA
clone_size: few
j_call: TRBJ1-6

cdr3_aa: CSARGGAYEQYF
cdr3_nt: TGCAGTGCTAGAGGAGGGGCCTACGAGCAGTACTTC
cdr3_length: 12
v_call: TRBV20-1
d_call: NA
clone_size: many
j_call: TRBJ2-7

cdr3_aa: CAWSVPSPNTGELFF
cdr3_nt: TGTGCCTGGAGTGTACCCAGCCCGAACACCGGGGAGCTGTTTTTT
cdr3_length: 15
v_call: TRBV30
d_call: NA
clone_size: NA
j_call: TRBJ2-2

cdr3_aa: CSAPSQPTNEKLFF
cdr3_nt: TGCAGTGCCCCGTCCCAACCTACTAATGAAAAACTGTTTTTT
cdr3_length: 14
v_call: TRBV20-1
d_call: NA
clone_size: NA
j_call: TRBJ1-4